The present TCR beta chain was sequenced within a study of molecular identifiers for immune sequencing clone quantification. Study context: Five aliquots were made in replicates from the RNA of roughly 21,000 or 96,000 naive CD8 cells, and four were sequenced. General study results and limits: Single-cell amounts of spiked Jurkat TCR RNA were reportedly detectable among 950,000 to 1,000,000 naive cells. Clones that exceeded 20 RNA copies held over 97% of effector molecules, yet under 1% in naive cells.

Germline V CDR1 and CDR2: GTSNPN, SVGIG (reference sequence). This CDR3 has 12 residues. The V and J ends lost 0 bases and 7 bases respectively, with 7 bases between them. MiXCR, run by TCRdb on the PCR reads, gives a single entry per CDR3 protein. The data show about 500,000 distinct CDR3 sequences, with about 21% seen just once and 0.65% to 0.95% held by the top ten. Worth noting for this clonotype: Its antigen is unidentified.

Sequencing was done on a sample of naive CD8+ T cells from blood, with Jurkat cell RNA spiked in. Specified subset: FACS-sorted CD8+CD4-CCR7+CD45RA+ naive T cells. This TCR was sampled from a human donor in good health. Some libraries in this study had Jurkat cell RNA spiked in. This chain connects TRBV30 to TRBJ2-1, with D perhaps TRBD1 or TRBD2 (5 bases each). The CDR3 DNA sequence: TGTGCCTGGAGTGTCGGGGCTAATGAGCAGTTCTTC. Its protein is CAWSVGANEQFF.